This T cell receptor (beta chain) stems from a study of cytomegalovirus exposure and HLA in healthy donors. About the study: Some 180 million T cells yielded under 130 million unique TCR beta sequences in earlier analysis. An early data release held approximately 85 million unique TCRs from HLA-typed donors. Whole-study findings and limits: The authors assumed roughly uniform sequencing depth across donors for presence/absence analyses. Another analysis was done later, and it associated 16,951 TCR beta sequences with HLA alleles at 0.05 false discovery rate.

Both 60 Vbeta primers and 13 Jbeta primers went into the PCR. TCRdb's table, derived via immunoSEQ multiplex PCR, lists solely in-frame clones and lacks some. Of about 150,000 clones listed, approximately 79% are singletons. This CDR3 contains 15 residues. Germline V gene sequence: CDR1 SGDLS, CDR2 YYNGEE. Trimming removed 2 bases from V and 0 bases from J, with 11 bases in between. Worth noting for this clone: The antigen is undetermined.

The sample comprised PBMCs. The receptor was isolated from a man younger than 35 in good health and CMV-seropositive. This chain uses TRBV9 with TRBJ1-1; possible D gene TRBD1, 5 bases. CDR3 DNA sequence: TGTGCCAGCAGCGTCCGCGGGGCGGTGAACACTGAAGCTTTCTTT. It specifies CASSVRGAVNTEAFF. The full variable domain, in which reference TRBV9 and TRBJ1-1 provide the parts outside the CDR3, is DSGVTQTPKHLITATGQRVTLRCSPRSGDLSVYWYQQSLDQGLQFLIQYYNGEERAKGNILERFSAQQFPDLHSELNLSSLELGDSALYFCASSVRGAVNTEAFFGQGTRLTVV.